This TCR beta chain was identified in a study of blood T cell repertoires in COVID-19. Study in general: Acute and convalescent COVID-19 samples came from the United States, Italy and Spain. T cells, B-cell-depleted T cells, or PBMCs provided the cDNA or gDNA that served as material.

How the authors handled the data: Reference gene primer amplification gave nucleated cell count estimates. The repertoire was sequenced with immunoSEQ multiplex PCR; TCRdb's copy has only in-frame clones and lacks some. V, J and clone size derive from that table, while D and trimming were established from the DNA sequence. The table includes 57,000 or so clones, 79% detected once. There are 13 residues in the CDR3. Trimming took 3 bases from V and 8 from J; bases not matched to a gene: 5. CDR1 is ENHRY and CDR2 is SYGVKD in the germline V gene. This clonotype was sampled from a woman of 80 years or more with active or convalescent COVID-19. J is TRBJ1-2 and V is TRBV10-3, with TRBD1 matching 8 bases. Sequences were obtained from peripheral blood. CDR3 sequence reads: CAISEMTGVGYTF. CDR3 DNA sequence: TGTGCCATCAGTGAAATGACAGGGGTCGGCTACACCTTC.